The T cell receptor beta chain described here comes from a study of blood T cell repertoires in COVID-19. About the research overall: The study drew acute and convalescent COVID-19 samples from the United States, Italy and Spain. PBMCs, B-cell-depleted T cells, or T cells were the source of the cDNA or gDNA that made up the material.

Original processing methods: How many nucleated cells were present was estimated from reference gene primer amplification. The repertoire was sequenced with immunoSEQ multiplex PCR; TCRdb's copy has only in-frame clones and lacks some. The DNA gave D and trimming, while V, J and clone size come from that table. The table includes roughly 320,000 clones, 90% detected once. Living in under 30 US areas, the participants were between roughly 18 and 89 years of age. CDR1 is SNHLY and CDR2 is FYNNEI in the germline V gene. This CDR3 is 16 amino acids long. The junction had 7 bases not matched to a gene; V was cut back by 6 bases and J by 3 bases.

The genes are TRBV2 and TRBJ2-3, with 12 bases that match TRBD2. The material sequenced was PBMCs or T cells enriched from blood (not recorded which). The sequence was collected from a woman in her 30s who had been exposed to COVID-19. CDR3 DNA sequence: TGTGCCAGCAGGCCCCTAGCGGGGGGGCCAACAGATACGCAGTATTTT. This sequence encodes CASRPLAGGPTDTQYF.